This T cell receptor beta chain was captured in a study of regulatory T cells in long-lasting Graves disease. Findings of the study overall: Persistent Graves' patients showed reduced TCR diversity versus newly diagnosed patients. Favored gene segments in persistent disease were TRBV28, TRBJ1-2 and TRBJ2-5.

This clonotype was detected ten times or more. The antigen is unknown. Trimming took 4 bases from V and 4 from J, leaving 16 bases between them. Germline CDR1 and CDR2: SGHTA and FQGNSA. This CDR3 has 15 amino acids. Building of the TCR beta libraries involved iRepertoire HTBI primers and Arm-PCR of CDR3 regions. Via MiXCR, TCRdb re-called the multiplex PCR reads, giving one row per CDR3 protein. This sample carries approximately 350,000 distinct CDR3 sequences, approximately 16% of them seen once, and the ten largest clones take roughly 27%. Sample time point: newly diagnosed GD, antithyroid drugs for less than 3 months. The TCR library was prepared using RNA isolated from PBMCs. Another study also made use of these data, one on T cells in Graves' hyperthyroidism and ophthalmopathy. From that paper: Initially, a first-round RT-PCR of the TCR CDR3 employed the HTBI primer set.

The starting material was peripheral blood mononuclear cells (PBMCs), obtained at new diagnosis, from a patient treated with antithyroid drugs. The J gene is TRBJ2-5, the V gene TRBV7-2, with a tentative D call TRBD2 (6 bases). The TCR originated in a man aged 35 to 55 with Graves disease. CDR3 bases: TGTGCCAGCAGCTCCTCCTCTAGCGCGGCAGAGACCCAGTACTTC. This encodes CASSSSSSAAETQYF.